These T cell receptor beta chains were read from a single sample in a study of CD8 T cells in Susac syndrome. TCRdb re-derived calls from the immunoSEQ multiplex PCR reads in MiXCR, one entry per CDR3 protein. This table has roughly 400,000 distinct CDR3 sequences, around 83% appearing once. The sequencing sample was made of CD8+ T cells from PBMCs. The origin of the receptors is a human donor with multiple sclerosis. Both conserved end residues are trimmed from each CDR3.

v_call	j_call	cdr3_aa
TRBV5-4	TRBJ2-3	ASSWISGGTQY
TRBV2	TRBJ1-1	ASADSWSTEAF
TRBV15	TRBJ2-3	ATSRRTSGGSGDTQY
TRBV6-5	TRBJ1-2	ASSSPGQGYT
TRBV25-1	TRBJ2-7	ASSEQGPYEQY
TRBV6-1	TRBJ1-1	ASSHREFMNTEAF
TRBV12-3/TRBV12-4	TRBJ2-1	ASRGRTSGLDEQF
TRBV7-6	TRBJ2-7	ASSFNQGAYEQY
TRBV21-1	TRBJ2-7	ASSKGRTGGNEQY
TRBV29-1	TRBJ2-1	SVEWGNEQF
TRBV5-1	TRBJ1-1	ASSLWAKRGGTEAF
TRBV7-9	TRBJ1-1	ASTLPLNIGEMNTEAF
TRBV28	TRBJ1-2	ASSFPQSYGYT
TRBV10-2	TRBJ1-2	ASSEVANYGYT
TRBV9	TRBJ2-7	ASSARDSPIPEQY